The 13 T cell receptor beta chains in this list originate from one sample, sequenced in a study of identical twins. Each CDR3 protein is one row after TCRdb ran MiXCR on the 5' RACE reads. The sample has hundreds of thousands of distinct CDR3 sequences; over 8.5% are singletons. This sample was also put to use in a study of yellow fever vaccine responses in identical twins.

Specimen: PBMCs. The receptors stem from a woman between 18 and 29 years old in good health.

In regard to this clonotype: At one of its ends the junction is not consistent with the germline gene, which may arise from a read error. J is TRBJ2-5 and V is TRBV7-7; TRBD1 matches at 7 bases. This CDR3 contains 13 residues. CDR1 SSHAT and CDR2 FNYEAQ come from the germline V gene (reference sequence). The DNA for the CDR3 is TGTGCTAGCAGCCAGGGACAGAAAGAGACCCAGTACTTC. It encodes CASSQGQKETQYF.

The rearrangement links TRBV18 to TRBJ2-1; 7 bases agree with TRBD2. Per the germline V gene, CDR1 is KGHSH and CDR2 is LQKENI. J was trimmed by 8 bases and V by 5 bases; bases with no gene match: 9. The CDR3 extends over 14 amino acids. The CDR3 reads CASSASGWEDEQFF. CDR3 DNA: TGTGCCAGCTCAGCTAGCGGTTGGGAGGATGAGCAGTTCTTC.

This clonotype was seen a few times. The CDR3 spells CASSLWTRNEQFF. The DNA for the CDR3 is TGTGCCAGCAGCTTATGGACTAGAAATGAGCAGTTCTTC. The rearrangement joins TRBV7-9 to TRBJ2-1, with TRBD2 identical over 7 bases. J lost 7 bases, V lost 2 bases, and 2 bases had no gene match. Looked up from germline, CDR1 is SEHNR and CDR2 is FQNEAQ (reference sequence). There are 13 residues in the CDR3.

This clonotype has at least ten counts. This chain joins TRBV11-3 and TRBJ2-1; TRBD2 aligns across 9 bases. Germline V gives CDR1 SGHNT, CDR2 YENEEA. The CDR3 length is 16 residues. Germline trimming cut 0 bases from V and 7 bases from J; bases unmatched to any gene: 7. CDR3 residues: CASSLDSGLAGNEQFF. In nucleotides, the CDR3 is TGTGCCAGCAGCTTAGATTCGGGACTAGCTGGTAATGAGCAGTTCTTC.

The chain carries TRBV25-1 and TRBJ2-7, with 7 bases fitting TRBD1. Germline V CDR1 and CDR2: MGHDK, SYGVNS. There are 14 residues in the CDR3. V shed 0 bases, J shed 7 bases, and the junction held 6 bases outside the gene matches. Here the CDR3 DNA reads TGTGCCAGCAGTGAATACCCCGGACAGGAGGAGCAGTACTTC. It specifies CASSEYPGQEEQYF.

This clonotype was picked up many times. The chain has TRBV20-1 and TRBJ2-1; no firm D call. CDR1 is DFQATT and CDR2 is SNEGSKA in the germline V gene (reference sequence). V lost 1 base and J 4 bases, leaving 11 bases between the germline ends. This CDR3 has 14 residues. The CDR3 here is CSARALIAYNEQFF. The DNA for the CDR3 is TGCAGTGCTAGAGCTCTAATAGCTTACAATGAGCAGTTCTTC.

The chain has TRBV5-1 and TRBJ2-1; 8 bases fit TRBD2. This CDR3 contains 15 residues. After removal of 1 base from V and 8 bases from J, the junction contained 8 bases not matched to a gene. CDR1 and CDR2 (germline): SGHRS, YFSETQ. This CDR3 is CASSLMVAGTDEQFF. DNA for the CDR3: TGCGCCAGCAGCTTGATGGTAGCGGGAACGGATGAGCAGTTCTTC.

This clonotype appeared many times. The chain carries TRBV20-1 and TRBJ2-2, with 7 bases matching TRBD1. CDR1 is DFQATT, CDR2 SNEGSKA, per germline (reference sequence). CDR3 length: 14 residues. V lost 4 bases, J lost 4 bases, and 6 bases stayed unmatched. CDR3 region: CSAKDRVGTGELFF. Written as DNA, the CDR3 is TGCAGTGCTAAAGACAGGGTTGGCACCGGGGAGCTGTTTTTT.

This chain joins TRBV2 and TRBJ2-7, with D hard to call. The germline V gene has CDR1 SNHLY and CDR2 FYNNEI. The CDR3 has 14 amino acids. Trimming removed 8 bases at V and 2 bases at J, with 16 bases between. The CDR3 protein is CASQWDSGPYEQYF. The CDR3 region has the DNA TGTGCCAGCCAATGGGATTCGGGCCCCTACGAGCAGTACTTC.

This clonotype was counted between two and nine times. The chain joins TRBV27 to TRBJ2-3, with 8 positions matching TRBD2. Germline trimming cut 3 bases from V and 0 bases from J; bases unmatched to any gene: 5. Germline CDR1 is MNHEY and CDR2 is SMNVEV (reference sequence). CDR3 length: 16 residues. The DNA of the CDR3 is TGTGCCAGCAGTTTCCGGACTAGCAGTAGCACAGATACGCAGTATTTT. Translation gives CASSFRTSSSTDTQYF.

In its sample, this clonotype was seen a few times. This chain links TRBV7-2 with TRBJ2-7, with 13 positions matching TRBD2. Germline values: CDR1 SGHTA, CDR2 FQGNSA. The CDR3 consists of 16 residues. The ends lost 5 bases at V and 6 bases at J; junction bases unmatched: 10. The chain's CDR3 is CASSTSRLAGGSEQYF. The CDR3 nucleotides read TGTGCCAGCAGCACCTCCAGACTAGCGGGAGGCTCCGAGCAGTACTTC. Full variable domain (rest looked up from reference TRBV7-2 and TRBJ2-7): GAGVSQSPSNKVTEKGKDVELRCDPISGHTALYWYRQSLGQGLEFLIYFQGNSAPDKSGLPSDRFSAERTGGSVSTLTIQRTQQEDSAVYLCASSTSRLAGGSEQYFGPGTRLTVT.

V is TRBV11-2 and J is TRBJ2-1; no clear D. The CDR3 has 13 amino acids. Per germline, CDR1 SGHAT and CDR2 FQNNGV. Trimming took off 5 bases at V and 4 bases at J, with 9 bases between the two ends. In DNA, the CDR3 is TGTGCCAGCAGCCAAGTGCGGTACAATGAGCAGTTCTTC. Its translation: CASSQVRYNEQFF.

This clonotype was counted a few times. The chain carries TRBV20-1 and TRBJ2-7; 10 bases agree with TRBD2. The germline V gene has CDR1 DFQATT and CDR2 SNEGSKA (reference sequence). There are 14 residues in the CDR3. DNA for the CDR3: TGCGCCCCGTCTGGTCTAGCGGGAGCTCAGGAGCAGTACTTC. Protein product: CAPSGLAGAQEQYF.